This note documents a single TCR beta chain sequence. Its antigen is currently unknown. Researchers ran the PCR with 60 Vbeta and 13 Jbeta primers. TCRdb's copy holds only in-frame clones and misses some; the assay was immunoSEQ multiplex PCR. The sample yields 150,000 or so clones, 86% seen once. The data are from a study of cytomegalovirus exposure and HLA in healthy donors. Study-level points and caveats: A later analysis found most CMV-associated TCR beta chains apparently HLA-restricted. Presence/absence analyses treated sequencing depth as roughly uniform across donors. There were reportedly fewer N-insertions in an Asian-associated ancestry cluster than the approximately 630-donor mean, in a later analysis.

The source is a woman between 18 and 30 years old in good health and CMV-seronegative. The sample consisted of PBMCs.

The CDR3 coding sequence is TGTGCCAGTAGTATAGAATGGGGGGGTGGCCCCCAGCATTTT. This translates into CASSIEWGGGPQHF. The V gene is TRBV19, the J gene TRBJ1-5; D possibly corresponds to TRBD1 (5 bases). Germline V gene lookup returns CDR1 LNHDA and CDR2 SQIVND (reference sequence). The CDR3 loop spans 14 amino acids. Trimming removed 0 bases at V and 10 bases at J, with 13 bases between.